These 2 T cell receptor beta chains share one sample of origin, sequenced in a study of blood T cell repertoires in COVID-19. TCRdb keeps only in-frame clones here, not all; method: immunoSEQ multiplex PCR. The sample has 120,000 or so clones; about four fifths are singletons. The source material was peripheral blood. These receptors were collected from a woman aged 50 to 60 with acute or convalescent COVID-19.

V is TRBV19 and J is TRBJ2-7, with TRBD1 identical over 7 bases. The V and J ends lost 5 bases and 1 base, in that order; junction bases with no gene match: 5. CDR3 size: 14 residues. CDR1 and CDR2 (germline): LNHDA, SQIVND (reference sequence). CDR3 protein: CASSAGQDSYEQYF. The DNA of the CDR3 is TGTGCCAGTAGTGCAGGACAGGATTCCTACGAGCAGTACTTC.

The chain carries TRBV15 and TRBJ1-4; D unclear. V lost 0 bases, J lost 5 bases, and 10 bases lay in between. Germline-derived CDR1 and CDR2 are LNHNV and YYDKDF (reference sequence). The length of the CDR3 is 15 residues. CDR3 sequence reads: CATSRDRAPNEKLFF. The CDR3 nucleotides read TGTGCCACCAGCAGAGATCGAGCCCCCAATGAAAAACTGTTTTTT.